This TCR beta chain was sequenced for a study of blood T cell repertoires in COVID-19. For the study at large: The study drew acute and convalescent COVID-19 samples from the United States, Italy and Spain.

This CDR3 region has 16 residues. Trimming cost V 0 bases and J 0 bases, with 9 bases left between them. Germline V CDR1 and CDR2: LGHNA, YNFKEQ. Per the original methods: From reference gene primer amplification, estimates of nucleated cell counts were derived. Data came from immunoSEQ multiplex PCR; TCRdb stores just in-frame clones and leaves some out. D and trimming come from the DNA, and the V and J calls and clone size come from that table. The profile shows 130,000 to 150,000 clones, approximately 84% of them singletons. Sequencing was done on a sample of peripheral blood. The chain is built from TRBV4-2 and TRBJ1-3; D unresolved. This sequence was found in a human donor in a cohort sampled during active COVID-19. This CDR3 is CASSQDKRDSGNTIYF. DNA for the CDR3: TGTGCCAGCAGCCAAGATAAACGGGACTCTGGAAACACCATATATTTT.